What follows are 31 T cell receptor beta chains derived from one specimen sequenced in a study of cytomegalovirus exposure and HLA in healthy donors. PCR employed 60 Vbeta and 13 Jbeta primers. Here immunoSEQ multiplex PCR was the method, and the copy in TCRdb shows in-frame clones only, minus some. The sample contains more than 100,000 clones, 75% to 90% of which appear only once. The sample taken for sequencing was PBMCs. The receptors were sampled from a man aged 30-40 years in good health and CMV-seronegative.

This rearrangement joins TRBV6-1 to TRBJ2-3, with 8 bases lining up with TRBD1. This CDR3 spans 13 amino acids. V lost 10 bases and J lost 4; bases outside the gene matches: 7. Looked up from germline, CDR1 is MNHNS and CDR2 is SASEGT. CDR3 loop: CATSPTGADTQYF. In DNA, the CDR3 is TGTGCCACTTCACCGACAGGGGCAGATACGCAGTATTTT.

This clone was observed a few times. The V call is TRBV5-6, the J call TRBJ2-3, with D hard to call. The CDR3 is made up of 15 amino acids. The germline V gene has CDR1 SGHDT and CDR2 YYEEEE. Trimming left V 2 bases short and J 0 bases short, with 10 bases between. CDR3 bases: TGTGCCAGCAGCTTCTTTTCTGTTAGCACAGATACGCAGTATTTT. The encoded protein is CASSFFSVSTDTQYF.

This sequence joins TRBV13 and TRBJ2-3; a weak D match, TRBD2 (5 bases). This CDR3 comprises 13 residues. Germline CDR1 reads PRHDT; CDR2 reads FYEKMQ (reference sequence). V lost 3 bases to trimming and J lost 5 bases, with 9 bases between them. CDR3 loop: CASSFRTGDTQYF. CDR3 nucleotide sequence: TGTGCCAGCAGCTTTAGGACTGGAGATACGCAGTATTTT.

The chain recombines TRBV7-8 with TRBJ2-7; 8 bases line up with TRBD1. V was pared by 5 bases and J by 0 bases, with 6 bases of the junction left unmatched. This CDR3 has 15 residues. Germline V CDR1 and CDR2: SGHVS, FQNEAQ. CDR3 DNA: TGTGCCAGCAGCCCGACAGGGGTAAACTCCTACGAGCAGTACTTC. Amino acids: CASSPTGVNSYEQYF. The full variable domain, rest sourced from reference TRBV7-8 and TRBJ2-7, is GAGVSQSPRYKVAKRGQDVALRCDPISGHVSLFWYQQALGQGPEFLTYFQNEAQLDKSGLPSDRFFAERPEGSVSTLKIQRTQQEDSAVYLCASSPTGVNSYEQYFGPGTRLTVT.

This chain links TRBV11-3 with TRBJ2-3, with a tentative D call TRBD1 (5 bases). The CDR3 is 16 amino acids. Trimming shortened V by 4 bases and J by 4 bases, and 18 bases separated the two germline ends. Germline CDR1 reads SGHNT; CDR2 reads YENEEA. CDR3 in DNA: TGTGCCAGCAGCTCCAAGGCGAGTTCAGGGTCAGATACGCAGTATTTT. Amino acid sequence: CASSSKASSGSDTQYF.

The J gene is TRBJ2-3, the V gene TRBV9; D may be TRBD1 (5 bases). CDR1 is SGDLS and CDR2 is YYNGEE in the germline V gene. This CDR3 is built from 15 residues. V lost 3 bases, J lost 6 bases, and 17 bases lay in between. Written as DNA, the CDR3 is TGTGCCAGCAGCGACAGACTCCAGGGTTGGGATACGCAGTATTTT. This sequence encodes CASSDRLQGWDTQYF.

This clone was found once. The chain has TRBV28 and TRBJ1-2; TRBD1 agrees at 8 bases. The CDR3 runs to 15 residues. Germline CDR1 is MDHEN and CDR2 is SYDVKM. The trim removed 3 bases at V and 2 bases at J, leaving 5 bases unmatched. CDR3 in DNA: TGTGCCAGCAGTTTGGTCCCAGGGGGCAACTATGGCTACACCTTC. As protein: CASSLVPGGNYGYTF.

The V and J genes are TRBV7-9 and TRBJ1-5, with 9 bases that match TRBD1. J gave up 3 bases and V 2 bases, and 8 bases lay outside the gene matches. The germline CDR1 and CDR2 sequences are SEHNR and FQNEAQ (reference sequence). The CDR3 length is 17 residues. The CDR3 nucleotides read TGTGCCAGCAGCTTAACGAGGGGACAGGGAAACAATCAGCCCCAGCATTTT. It encodes CASSLTRGQGNNQPQHF.

The chain recombines TRBV27 with TRBJ1-4; D unclear. In germline, CDR1 is MNHEY, CDR2 SMNVEV (reference sequence). This CDR3 is built from 15 residues. The V gene lost 1 base and the J gene lost 5 bases, with 11 bases spanning the gap. The CDR3 nucleotides read TGTGCCAGCAGTTTATTCACAGAGAGAAATGAAAAACTGTTTTTT. Translation gives CASSLFTERNEKLFF.

This chain joins TRBV7-6 and TRBJ1-5; 8 bases align to TRBD1. The CDR3 extends over 14 amino acids. Germline assignment: CDR1 SGHVS and CDR2 FNYEAQ. V was clipped by 5 bases and J by 7 bases; unmatched bases: 7. The CDR3 reads CASSKTTGGQPQHF. The CDR3 DNA follows: TGTGCCAGCAGCAAGACTACAGGGGGACAGCCCCAGCATTTT.

This clone was counted once. The chain is built from TRBV5-1 and TRBJ2-2; 9 bases align to TRBD1. V was pared by 3 bases and J by 4 bases, with 7 bases of the junction left unmatched. This CDR3 has 16 amino acids. Germline V gives CDR1 SGHRS, CDR2 YFSETQ. The CDR3 DNA is TGCGCCAGCAGCTGGACCGGGACAGGGTCCACCGGGGAGCTGTTTTTT. Translation: CASSWTGTGSTGELFF.

This chain joins TRBV28 and TRBJ1-3; no clear D gene. V lost 3 bases and J lost 7, with 10 bases in between. Germline V lookup: CDR1 MDHEN, CDR2 SYDVKM. This CDR3 contains 13 residues. In DNA form, the CDR3 reads TGTGCCAGCAGTTTCCCCCAGGTGAACACCATATATTTT. It specifies CASSFPQVNTIYF. Full variable domain (missing parts from reference TRBV28 and TRBJ1-3): DVKVTQSSRYLVKRTGEKVFLECVQDMDHENMFWYRQDPGLGLRLIYFSYDVKMKEKGDIPEGYSVSREKKERFSLILESASTNQTSMYLCASSFPQVNTIYFGEGSWLTVV.

The chain employs TRBV28 and TRBJ1-6, with 7 bases aligning to TRBD1. This CDR3 spans 16 amino acids. CDR1 MDHEN and CDR2 SYDVKM come from the germline V gene. V trimming: 5 bases; J trimming: 4 bases; junction bases outside the gene matches: 8. The CDR3 here is CASSEPMGQYNSPLHF. As DNA, the CDR3 is TGTGCCAGCAGTGAGCCTATGGGACAGTATAATTCACCCCTCCACTTT.

V is TRBV11-2 and J is TRBJ2-5; 9 bases are a match to TRBD1. Germline assignment: CDR1 SGHAT and CDR2 FQNNGV. V lost 0 bases and J lost 1; bases outside the gene matches: 3. The CDR3 is 16 amino acids. The CDR3 loop is CASSLDGTGSQETQYF. The CDR3 region has the DNA TGTGCCAGCAGCTTAGATGGGACAGGGAGCCAAGAGACCCAGTACTTC. Looking up the rest from reference TRBV11-2 and TRBJ2-5 gives the full variable domain: EAGVAQSPRYKIIEKRQSVAFWCNPISGHATLYWYQQILGQGPKLLIQFQNNGVVDDSQLPKDRFSAERLKGVDSTLKIQPAKLEDSAVYLCASSLDGTGSQETQYFGPGTRLLVL.

This chain links TRBV29-1 with TRBJ1-5; 11 positions match TRBD1. Germline CDR1 SQVTM, CDR2 ANQGSEA. The CDR3 contains 15 residues. The V gene end was trimmed by 7 bases and the J gene end by 5 bases; junction bases not matched to a gene: 10. The CDR3: CSAVLSGQGDQPQHF. Written as DNA, the CDR3 is TGCAGCGCCGTACTATCGGGACAGGGGGATCAGCCCCAGCATTTT.

The chain has TRBV7-2 and TRBJ2-1; D is possibly TRBD2 (7 bases). The CDR3 has 17 amino acids. Trimming shortened V by 2 bases and J by 15 bases, and 29 bases separated the two germline ends. In germline, CDR1 is SGHTA, CDR2 FQGNSA. The CDR3, as DNA: TGTGCCAGCAGCTTATCTGGGTTGCAGGGGAGGGGCGGGCGTCTGTTCTTC. Its translation is CASSLSGLQGRGGRLFF.

This clone was seen once. The chain recombines TRBV2 with TRBJ1-6; D is uncertain. Germline CDR1 is SNHLY and CDR2 is FYNNEI. The CDR3 length is 13 residues. V lost 0 bases, J lost 8 bases, and 5 bases lay in between. CDR3 protein: CASSEALDSPLHF. The CDR3 DNA sequence: TGTGCCAGCAGTGAAGCGTTAGATTCACCCCTCCACTTT.

The V call is TRBV12-1, the J call TRBJ1-6; TRBD1, the table's D call, lacks a check against the DNA. TRBV12-1 corresponds to a pseudogene. CDR3 length: 15 residues. The CDR3 coding sequence is TGTGCCAGCAGCTTAATGGACAGGGTTGATTCACCCCTCCACTTT. This encodes CASSLMDRVDSPLHF.

The chain joins TRBV6-5 to TRBJ1-1; no firm D call. The CDR3 consists of 13 residues. Germline CDR1 reads MNHEY; CDR2 reads SVGAGI. V was trimmed by 1 base and J by 5 bases, leaving 8 bases between them. The CDR3 sequence is CASSYLRGTEAFF. The CDR3 region has the DNA TGTGCCAGCAGTTACTTGCGGGGAACTGAAGCTTTCTTT.

The chain couples TRBV2 to TRBJ1-1; TRBD1 might be the D (5 bases). CDR1 SNHLY and CDR2 FYNNEI come from the germline V gene. V was pared by 10 bases and J by 8 bases, with 17 bases between. CDR3 length: 12 amino acids. CDR3 amino acids: CATWTSGSEAFF. The CDR3 bases are TGTGCCACCTGGACAAGTGGATCCGAAGCTTTCTTT.

The chain is built from TRBV5-1 and TRBJ1-2; 7 bases match TRBD1. Germline CDR1 reads SGHRS; CDR2 reads YFSETQ. CDR3 length equals 16 residues. The V and J ends lost 0 bases and 2 bases, in that order; junction bases with no gene match: 7. CDR3: CASSLGPGQDNYGYTF. CDR3 DNA sequence: TGCGCCAGCAGCTTGGGGCCCGGACAGGACAACTATGGCTACACCTTC.

The genes are TRBV10-3 and TRBJ1-2; D gene ambiguous. The CDR3 is 16 residues long. The germline V gene encodes CDR1 ENHRY and CDR2 SYGVKD. Trimming removed 7 bases from V and 3 bases from J, with 21 bases in between. The CDR3 nucleotides are TGTGCCATCACCCACTCGGGAGGGAGAAGCGACTATGGCTACACCTTC. As protein: CAITHSGGRSDYGYTF.

The chain carries TRBV28 and TRBJ2-7; 8 bases align to TRBD1. In germline, CDR1 is MDHEN, CDR2 SYDVKM. This CDR3 has 13 amino acids. J was trimmed by 0 bases and V by 8 bases; bases with no gene match: 3. The CDR3 nucleotides read TGTGCCAGCCGACAGGGGTCCTCCTACGAGCAGTACTTC. Encoded protein: CASRQGSSYEQYF.

The chain carries TRBV18 and TRBJ2-1, with a tentative D call TRBD1 (5 bases). The CDR3 sequence is 19 residues long. Germline CDR1 is KGHSH and CDR2 is LQKENI. The germline V and J ends were trimmed by 2 bases and 0 bases, with 20 bases remaining between them. CDR3 sequence: CASSPSSRLGRSSYNEQFF. Here the CDR3 DNA reads TGTGCCAGCTCACCATCTTCGCGGTTGGGGCGAAGCTCCTACAATGAGCAGTTCTTC.

The rearrangement uses TRBV5-1 and TRBJ2-5, with D maybe TRBD1 (5 bases). The CDR3 has 12 amino acids. Germline V gives CDR1 SGHRS, CDR2 YFSETQ. The V and J ends lost 6 bases and 1 base respectively, with 7 bases between them. The CDR3 coding sequence is TGCGCCAGCAAGCAGGGCCAAGAGACCCAGTACTTC. Translation: CASKQGQETQYF. The variable domain in full, with the rest retrieved from reference TRBV5-1 and TRBJ2-5, is KAGVTQTPRYLIKTRGQQVTLSCSPISGHRSVSWYQQTPGQGLQFLFEYFSETQRNKGNFPGRFSGRQFSNSRSEMNVSTLELGDSALYLCASKQGQETQYFGPGTRLLVL.

Turning to this clone: One end of the junction fails to match germline, which may point to a read error. The chain combines TRBV7-9 with TRBJ1-4; D not certain. The germline V gene encodes CDR1 SEHNR and CDR2 FQNEAQ (reference sequence). CDR3 size: 17 residues. Here the CDR3 reads CSSSSPARGRSNEKLFF. For the CDR3, the DNA is TGTTCCAGCAGCTCGCCTGCGAGAGGGCGGTCTAATGAAAAACTGTTTTTT.

The genes are TRBV7-2 and TRBJ2-5; D gene uncertain. The V gene lost 0 bases and the J gene lost 6 bases, with 11 bases spanning the gap. The CDR3 sequence is 14 residues long. The V gene's germline CDR1 is SGHTA and CDR2 FQGNSA. This CDR3 reads CASSLAAPLQTQYF. CDR3 nucleotides: TGTGCCAGCAGCTTAGCGGCCCCTTTGCAGACCCAGTACTTC.

Only a few counts were recorded for this clone. This chain links TRBV4-3 with TRBJ2-7; 9 bases line up with TRBD2. CDR1 is LGHNA, CDR2 YSLEER, per germline. J gave up 0 bases and V 1 base, and 1 base lay outside the gene matches. The CDR3 length is 15 residues. CDR3 nucleotides: TGCGCCAGCAGCCAAGGCGGGGGGGACTCCTACGAGCAGTACTTC. This codes for CASSQGGGDSYEQYF.

The chain combines TRBV6-5 with TRBJ1-1; 9 bases are a match to TRBD1. The V gene's germline CDR1 is MNHEY and CDR2 SVGAGI. V trimming: 4 bases; J trimming: 6 bases; junction bases outside the gene matches: 12. The CDR3 consists of 16 residues. DNA for the CDR3: TGTGCCAGCAGTTTAGGGACAGGGCTTCCCCGTCCTGAAGCTTTCTTT. The encoded protein is CASSLGTGLPRPEAFF.

The chain has TRBV5-1 and TRBJ1-4; D possibly corresponds to TRBD1 (6 bases). Germline V gives CDR1 SGHRS, CDR2 YFSETQ. The CDR3 loop spans 14 amino acids. V was pared by 4 bases and J by 1 base, with 8 bases between. CDR3 bases: TGCGCCAGCAGCAAACAGGGAACTAATGAAAAACTGTTTTTT. Translated, it gives CASSKQGTNEKLFF.

As regards this clone: A read error may account for a junction end that differs from germline. The chain recombines TRBV4-3 with TRBJ2-6, with 12 bases fitting TRBD2. CDR3 length: 18 amino acids. CDR1 and CDR2 (germline): LGHNA, YSLEER. In nucleotides, the CDR3 is TGCGCCAGCAGCCGCGGACTAGCGGGGCTACCTGGGGCCAACGGCCTGACTTTC. This gives the protein CASSRGLAGLPGANGLTF.